This entry lists 22 T cell receptor beta chains sequenced from one sample in a study of T cells after yellow fever vaccination. TCRdb re-analysed the 5' RACE reads in MiXCR, keeping a single row per CDR3 protein. The sample yields 150,000 to 200,000 distinct CDR3 sequences, 6.5% to 8.5% seen once. The starting material was CD4+ T cells sorted from PBMCs, obtained 5 days after the first yellow fever vaccination. All receptors derive from a young man who received the YFV17D yellow fever vaccine.

This clonotype was picked up many times. The chain couples TRBV7-6 to TRBJ2-1; TRBD1 is a possible D gene (5 bases). CDR1 and CDR2 from the germline V gene are SGHVS and FNYEAQ. This CDR3 contains 15 residues. Deletions cut 5 bases from V and 6 bases from J, with 17 bases between. Here the CDR3 DNA reads TGTGCCAGCAGCCACAAACCTGACAGTTTCAATGAGCAGTTCTTC. Translation gives CASSHKPDSFNEQFF.

This clonotype was seen more than once but under ten times. The CDR3 reads CASTKGGMSSYEQYF. The CDR3 bases are TGTGCCAGCACCAAAGGGGGGATGAGCTCCTACGAGCAGTACTTC. The chain uses TRBV6-5 and TRBJ2-7, with D possibly called TRBD1 or TRBD2 (6 bases each). CDR3 size: 15 residues. Trimming cost V 7 bases and J 0 bases, with 16 bases left between them. Germline V gives CDR1 MNHEY, CDR2 SVGAGI.

This clonotype was counted many times. This chain joins TRBV20-1 and TRBJ2-7; D is uncertain. This CDR3 comprises 15 residues. The V gene's germline CDR1 is DFQATT and CDR2 SNEGSKA (reference sequence). Between the trimmed V and J ends, which lost 2 bases and 4 bases, there was a span of 18 bases. This CDR3 is CSARSRAWPRYEQYF. CDR3 coding DNA: TGCAGTGCTAGAAGCCGTGCCTGGCCCAGGTACGAGCAGTACTTC.

In this sample, this clonotype turned up many times. V and J are TRBV5-1 and TRBJ2-3; D remains unclear. The CDR3 totals 13 residues. Germline loops: CDR1 SGHRS, CDR2 YFSETQ. V lost 5 bases, J lost 1 base, and 8 bases lay in between. CDR3 sequence (DNA): TGCGCCAGCAGTGACCGAGGCACAGATACGCAGTATTTT. Its translation: CASSDRGTDTQYF.

This clonotype was detected many times. This sequence joins TRBV18 and TRBJ2-7; a possible D gene is TRBD2 (6 bases). The germline V gene has CDR1 KGHSH and CDR2 LQKENI. V lost 0 bases and J 2 bases, leaving 11 bases between the germline ends. The CDR3 runs 15 residues. The CDR3 DNA is TGTGCCAGCTCACCACCAGGACTAACAACCTACGAGCAGTACTTC. Translation gives CASSPPGLTTYEQYF.

This clonotype has a handful of counts. The chain employs TRBV10-3 and TRBJ1-5; no reliable D call. CDR3 length equals 14 residues. Germline V gene data show CDR1 as ENHRY and CDR2 as SYGVKD. Trimming pared 10 bases from V and 0 bases from J, leaving 13 bases between. CDR3 bases: TGTGCCACCAGGTTGGATTATAGCAATCAGCCCCAGCATTTT. It encodes CATRLDYSNQPQHF.

This clonotype was detected many times. The gene calls are TRBV12-3 or TRBV12-4 and TRBJ1-1; 7 bases map to TRBD1. Trimming took 6 bases from V and 10 from J; bases not matched to a gene: 11. There are 13 residues in the CDR3. In nucleotides, the CDR3 is TGTGCCAGCAGGGGGACCACAGGGGTGATAGCTTTCTTT. Translated: CASRGTTGVIAFF.

A note on this clonotype: Just one base apart from a much larger clone, this may be a read error. The chain employs TRBV5-1 and TRBJ2-1, with TRBD1 identical over 8 bases. The J segment lost 7 bases and the V segment lost 2 bases, leaving 8 bases of the junction unmatched. Germline V gene data show CDR1 as SGHRS and CDR2 as YFSETQ. The CDR3 extends over 15 amino acids. DNA of the CDR3: TGCGCCAGCAGCTTACTCCAGGGGGCGGGTAATGAGCAGTTCTTC. Translation gives CASSLLQGAGNEQFF.

This clonotype was seen more than once but under ten times. The chain recombines TRBV19 with TRBJ2-2; maybe TRBD2 (7 bases). The CDR3 runs to 16 residues. Germline V lookup: CDR1 LNHDA, CDR2 SQIVND (reference sequence). Trimming took off 9 bases at V and 4 bases at J, with 21 bases between the two ends. The CDR3 reads CASAGALGGRTGELFF. Here the CDR3 DNA reads TGTGCCAGCGCGGGGGCCTTAGGGGGGCGCACCGGGGAGCTGTTTTTT.

In this sample, this clonotype turned up many times. V usage is TRBV7-2 and J usage is TRBJ1-5; TRBD1 matches 9 bases. This CDR3 spans 15 amino acids. V lost 5 bases to trimming and J lost 5 bases; unmatched junction nucleotides: 7. Germline CDR1 reads SGHTA; CDR2 reads FQGNSA. CDR3 region: CASSHPQGAHQPQHF. The CDR3 coding sequence is TGTGCCAGCAGCCACCCACAGGGGGCTCATCAGCCCCAGCATTTT.

This clonotype has a count of ten or more. The J gene is TRBJ1-2, the V gene TRBV9; 10 positions agree with TRBD1. The length of the CDR3 is 15 residues. Germline CDR1 is SGDLS and CDR2 is YYNGEE. V shed 3 bases, J shed 8 bases, and the junction held 10 bases outside the gene matches. CDR3 DNA: TGTGCCAGCAGCGGTCGGCACGGGACAGGGGAGGGCTACACCTTC. This codes for CASSGRHGTGEGYTF. Complete variable domain (other parts from reference TRBV9 and TRBJ1-2): DSGVTQTPKHLITATGQRVTLRCSPRSGDLSVYWYQQSLDQGLQFLIQYYNGEERAKGNILERFSAQQFPDLHSELNLSSLELGDSALYFCASSGRHGTGEGYTFGSGTRLTVV.

The chain recombines TRBV28 with TRBJ2-7; 7 nucleotides match TRBD2. Germline V gene lookup returns CDR1 MDHEN and CDR2 SYDVKM. CDR3 length: 15 residues. The ends lost 6 bases at V and 3 bases at J; junction bases unmatched: 11. The CDR3 here is CASRRPGEGYYEQYV. The CDR3 nucleotides are TGTGCCAGCAGACGCCCGGGGGAGGGGTACTACGAGCAGTACGTC.

This clonotype was observed at least ten times. The rearrangement links TRBV25-1 to TRBJ2-4, with 7 bases aligning to TRBD2. CDR1 and CDR2 from the germline V gene are MGHDK and SYGVNS. Losses at the gene ends were 1 base for V and 15 bases for J; bases not matched to a gene: 9. This CDR3 contains 13 residues. CDR3 in amino acids: CASSESPGRVGYF. The CDR3 DNA follows: TGTGCCAGCAGTGAATCCCCTGGGAGGGTGGGGTACTTC.

This clonotype was seen a handful of times. The CDR3 loop reads CASSEAQPNSPLHF. The CDR3 bases are TGCGCCAGCAGCGAGGCACAGCCTAATTCACCCCTCCACTTT. The chain recombines TRBV5-1 with TRBJ1-6; D unresolved. Germline CDR1 SGHRS, CDR2 YFSETQ. The CDR3 consists of 14 residues. V dropped 4 bases and J dropped 6 bases, with 11 bases sitting between them.

This clonotype was recorded at least ten times. CDR3 DNA: TGTGCCTGGAGTGTACTCGGGGAGACCCAGTACTTC. Translating it yields CAWSVLGETQYF. The chain carries TRBV30 and TRBJ2-5, with D uncertain. The CDR3 sequence is 12 residues long. Germline CDR1 and CDR2: GTSNPN and SVGIG (reference sequence). V gave up 0 bases and J gave up 5 bases, with 7 bases separating them.

There are a few counts of this clonotype. The chain carries TRBV6-1 and TRBJ1-2; TRBD1 is a possible D gene (6 bases). The CDR3 has 14 amino acids. Germline V gives CDR1 MNHNS, CDR2 SASEGT. Trimming shortened V by 1 base and J by 7 bases, and 13 bases separated the two germline ends. CDR3 in DNA: TGTGCCAGCAGTGAAGGATTGGGGGGCTCTGGCTACACCTTC. As protein: CASSEGLGGSGYTF.

This clonotype was counted only a few times. CDR3 in DNA: TGTGCCAGCAGCTTAACGGGCAGGGGGGCGACCCAGTACTTC. Its protein is CASSLTGRGATQYF. The chain is built from TRBV7-3 and TRBJ2-5, with D maybe TRBD1 (7 bases). Per the germline V gene, CDR1 is SGHTA and CDR2 is FQGTGA. CDR3 length equals 14 residues. The ends were cut back, 0 bases at V and 7 bases at J, with 12 bases in the middle.

This clonotype was counted many times. The V call is TRBV27, the J call TRBJ2-3; 8 bases match TRBD1. CDR3 length: 14 residues. V gave up 6 bases and J gave up 2 bases; unmatched junction bases: 4. Germline-derived CDR1 and CDR2 are MNHEY and SMNVEV (reference sequence). This CDR3 reads CASRTQGATDTQYF. The CDR3, as DNA: TGTGCCAGCAGGACCCAGGGGGCCACAGATACGCAGTATTTT.

In its sample, this clonotype was seen many times. The CDR3 DNA reads as TGTGCCAGCAGCTTAGCGGGAGGCGGGGACTACAATGAGCAGTTCTTC. This translates into CASSLAGGGDYNEQFF. The genes are TRBV7-2 and TRBJ2-1, with D possibly TRBD2 on 6 matching bases. Germline CDR1 is SGHTA and CDR2 is FQGNSA. Deletions cut 0 bases from V and 3 bases from J, with 12 bases between. The CDR3 is 16 residues long.

The genes are TRBV12-3 or TRBV12-4 and TRBJ1-2; D call uncertain. The CDR3 length is 12 residues. Trimming removed 4 bases from V and 4 bases from J, with 7 bases in between. The CDR3 nucleotides read TGTGCCAGCAGTTCGGTAGGCTATGGCTACACCTTC. Its protein product is CASSSVGYGYTF.

As regards this clonotype: A read error may be the cause here, since a much bigger clone is one base away. V and J are TRBV20-1 and TRBJ1-1, with D perhaps TRBD1 (5 bases). CDR1 and CDR2 from the germline V gene are DFQATT and SNEGSKA (reference sequence). There are 14 residues in the CDR3. The CDR3 DNA reads as TGCAGTGCTAGAAGGTGGGGGAAAAACACTGAAGCTTACTTT. This translates into CSARRWGKNTEAYF.

The V call is TRBV5-1, the J call TRBJ1-1; 8 nucleotides line up with TRBD1. CDR3 length: 16 amino acids. Germline-derived CDR1 and CDR2 are SGHRS and YFSETQ. Trimming removed 0 bases from V and 0 bases from J; junction bases left unmatched: 4. The CDR3 protein is CASSLVGQAVNTEAFF. For the CDR3, the DNA is TGCGCCAGCAGCTTGGTGGGACAGGCCGTGAACACTGAAGCTTTCTTT.